The 26 T cell receptor beta chains below were found in one sample sequenced in a study of PD-1 blockade in classical Hodgkin lymphoma. Clones were read by immunoSEQ multiplex PCR, and TCRdb kept only the in-frame ones, dropping some. The table lists some 20,000 clones, over 75% of them singletons. Each and every patient relapsed after autologous stem cell transplantation, and patients got differing brentuximab vedotin exposure. The starting material was peripheral blood mononuclear cells (PBMCs), obtained before the second cycle of nivolumab. The receptors here all came from a human donor with classical Hodgkin lymphoma.

The J gene is TRBJ1-1, the V gene TRBV19; 8 bases align to TRBD1. The germline CDR1 and CDR2 sequences are LNHDA and SQIVND (reference sequence). The CDR3 has 15 residues. Trimming at V came to 3 bases and at J to 5 bases, leaving 8 bases not matched to a gene. The CDR3, as DNA: TGTGCCAGTAGTATCGGGCAGGGGGCTTGGACTGAAGCTTTCTTT. This encodes CASSIGQGAWTEAFF.

This clone was seen a few times. V and J are TRBV30 and TRBJ1-1; a possible D gene is TRBD1 (5 bases). The V end lost 0 bases, the J end lost 0 bases, and 8 bases lay between the germline ends. CDR1 is GTSNPN, CDR2 SVGIG, per germline (reference sequence). The CDR3 totals 14 residues. The CDR3 DNA follows: TGTGCCTGGAGTGTATGGGGGATGAACACTGAAGCTTTCTTT. Translating it yields CAWSVWGMNTEAFF.

The CDR3 coding sequence is TGTGCCAGCAGCGAGGGGACTAGCGGGAGTCGAAGCTCCTACAATGAGCAGTTCTTC. Amino acids: CASSEGTSGSRSSYNEQFF. The chain has TRBV9 and TRBJ2-1; TRBD2 matches at 14 bases. J was trimmed by 0 bases and V by 3 bases; bases with no gene match: 8. This CDR3 is built from 19 residues. Per the germline V gene, CDR1 is SGDLS and CDR2 is YYNGEE.

V and J are TRBV5-4 and TRBJ2-5; 9 nucleotides agree with TRBD1. The germline gives CDR1 SGHNT, CDR2 YYREEE (reference sequence). V shed 3 bases and J 5 bases; nucleotides not matched to a gene: 5. The length of the CDR3 is 14 residues. The CDR3 region has the DNA TGTGCCAGCAGCTCGGGACAGGGTGCCGAGACCCAGTACTTC. Translating gives CASSSGQGAETQYF.

The V call is TRBV15, the J call TRBJ2-7, with a tentative D call TRBD2 (6 bases). The CDR3 is 13 residues long. V was pared by 8 bases and J by 3 bases, with 14 bases between. CDR1 and CDR2 from the germline V gene are LNHNV and YYDKDF (reference sequence). CDR3 nucleotide sequence: TGTGCCACCCGGTCCGTTAGCGGCTACGAGCAGTACTTC. It encodes CATRSVSGYEQYF.

The CDR3 is CASAHPKTPRPERNYGYTF. CDR3 in DNA: TGTGCCAGCGCACACCCCAAGACCCCAAGGCCAGAGAGGAACTATGGCTACACCTTC. The gene calls are TRBV9 and TRBJ1-2; no definite D call. The CDR3 is 19 amino acids. CDR1 is SGDLS, CDR2 YYNGEE, per germline. Between the trimmed V and J ends, which lost 7 bases and 2 bases, there was a span of 30 bases. Full variable domain (missing parts from reference TRBV9 and TRBJ1-2): DSGVTQTPKHLITATGQRVTLRCSPRSGDLSVYWYQQSLDQGLQFLIQYYNGEERAKGNILERFSAQQFPDLHSELNLSSLELGDSALYFCASAHPKTPRPERNYGYTFGSGTRLTVV.

The rearrangement uses TRBV5-2 and TRBJ1-1; no check of the table's D call, TRBD1, against the DNA was made. TRBV5-2 is listed as a pseudogene. This CDR3 is built from 14 residues. CDR3 loop: CASSTGTLNTEAFF. The CDR3 DNA follows: TGTGCCAGCAGCACCGGGACACTGAACACTGAAGCTTTCTTT.

The chain uses TRBV7-2 and TRBJ2-2; D gene uncertain. V was pared by 5 bases and J by 8 bases, with 12 bases between. This CDR3 is built from 13 residues. The germline CDR1 and CDR2 sequences are SGHTA and FQGNSA. The CDR3 DNA sequence: TGTGCCAGCAGCCCCAGGATGGGGGGGGAGCTGTTTTTT. Translated: CASSPRMGGELFF. The entire variable domain, with the rest obtained from reference TRBV7-2 and TRBJ2-2, is as follows: GAGVSQSPSNKVTEKGKDVELRCDPISGHTALYWYRQSLGQGLEFLIYFQGNSAPDKSGLPSDRFSAERTGGSVSTLTIQRTQQEDSAVYLCASSPRMGGELFFGEGSRLTVL.

This chain connects TRBV7-9 to TRBJ2-7; 7 nucleotides agree with TRBD1. The CDR3 is made up of 17 amino acids. From germline, CDR1 is SEHNR and CDR2 FQNEAQ (reference sequence). V lost 1 base to trimming and J lost 0 bases; unmatched junction nucleotides: 9. The CDR3, as DNA: TGTGCCAGCAGCTTAGTTGAGGGGACAGTCGTCTCCTACGAGCAGTACTTC. Residues: CASSLVEGTVVSYEQYF.

This chain joins TRBV6-4 and TRBJ1-1, with 7 positions matching TRBD1. V lost 2 bases and J lost 6; bases outside the gene matches: 6. Germline CDR1 and CDR2: MRHNA and SNTAGT. The CDR3 spans 14 residues. CDR3 DNA sequence: TGTGCCAGCAGTGACGCAGGGGGGCGAGCTGAAGCTTTCTTT. Encoded protein: CASSDAGGRAEAFF.

The V and J genes are TRBV4-1 and TRBJ2-7; the D gene is possibly TRBD2 (5 bases). Germline CDR1 and CDR2: MGHRA and YSYEKL. This CDR3 region has 13 residues. V was pared by 4 bases and J by 6 bases, with 13 bases between. CDR3 nucleotides: TGCGCCAGCAGCCGCCTAGGGAGTCTCGAGCAGTACTTC. This sequence encodes CASSRLGSLEQYF.

This rearrangement joins TRBV5-4 to TRBJ1-2; the D is unclear. V was trimmed by 0 bases and J by 4 bases, leaving 10 bases between them. This CDR3 region has 14 residues. The V gene's germline CDR1 is SGHNT and CDR2 YYREEE (reference sequence). This CDR3 is CASSLVRSPYGYTF. The CDR3 region has the DNA TGTGCCAGCAGCTTGGTGAGAAGTCCCTATGGCTACACCTTC.

In DNA form, the CDR3 reads TGTGCCAGCAGTGAAAGTTGGGGTCCTTATGGCTACACCTTC. Amino acids: CASSESWGPYGYTF. This sequence joins TRBV2 and TRBJ1-2; D gene unclear. CDR1 SNHLY and CDR2 FYNNEI come from the germline V gene. There are 14 residues in the CDR3. The V end lost 2 bases, the J end lost 5 bases, and 12 bases lay between the germline ends.

The J gene is TRBJ2-5, the V gene TRBV5-1; 10 bases match TRBD2. Germline CDR1 SGHRS, CDR2 YFSETQ. Trimming took 4 bases from V and 1 from J; bases not matched to a gene: 4. The CDR3 has 15 residues. The CDR3 DNA reads TGCGCCAGCAGCCCAAGCGGGGGGGCCCAAGAGACCCAGTACTTC. Translated: CASSPSGGAQETQYF.

The chain carries TRBV5-6 and TRBJ2-2, with TRBD1 as a possible D gene (6 bases). The CDR3 spans 13 residues. V lost 0 bases, J lost 7 bases, and 7 bases lay in between. The germline V gene has CDR1 SGHDT and CDR2 YYEEEE. This CDR3 reads CASSLVGHGELFF. The CDR3 DNA reads as TGTGCCAGCAGCTTGGTGGGACACGGGGAGCTGTTTTTT.

This clone was detected once. This rearrangement joins TRBV6-6 to TRBJ1-1; D may be TRBD1 (5 bases). Germline V gene lookup returns CDR1 MNHNY and CDR2 SVGAGI (reference sequence). This CDR3 comprises 14 residues. V dropped 3 bases and J dropped 9 bases, with 17 bases sitting between them. The CDR3 spells CASSYFLGEGKAFF. The CDR3 DNA reads as TGTGCCAGCAGTTATTTTTTGGGGGAAGGGAAAGCTTTCTTT.

The chain employs TRBV6-5 and TRBJ1-2, with D perhaps matching TRBD1 (6 bases). CDR3 length: 15 residues. Germline loops: CDR1 MNHEY, CDR2 SVGAGI. V was shortened by 2 bases and J by 6 bases, with 16 bases between the two germline ends. CDR3 DNA sequence: TGTGCCAGCAGTTACGGCTTCAGGGAGGGGGATGGCTACACCTTC. This encodes CASSYGFREGDGYTF.

The CDR3 DNA reads as TGTGCCAGCAGCCGCGGACTAGCCTACGAGCAGTACTTC. It translates to CASSRGLAYEQYF. This chain joins TRBV6-5 and TRBJ2-7; TRBD2 matches 7 bases. The CDR3 covers 13 residues. The ends lost 6 bases at V and 2 bases at J; junction bases unmatched: 4. Germline V gene sequence: CDR1 MNHEY, CDR2 SVGAGI.

This chain joins TRBV9 and TRBJ1-2; possible D gene TRBD1, 6 bases. This CDR3 contains 13 residues. Germline lookup yields CDR1 SGDLS and CDR2 YYNGEE. Trimming pared 3 bases from V and 5 bases from J, leaving 11 bases between. The CDR3 coding sequence is TGTGCCAGCAGCGCCGGGACAAGTTATGGCTACACCTTC. Translation: CASSAGTSYGYTF. Full variable domain (missing parts from reference TRBV9 and TRBJ1-2): DSGVTQTPKHLITATGQRVTLRCSPRSGDLSVYWYQQSLDQGLQFLIQYYNGEERAKGNILERFSAQQFPDLHSELNLSSLELGDSALYFCASSAGTSYGYTFGSGTRLTVV.

This clone came up a few times. Mismatch with germline at one junction end may stem from a read error. This chain joins TRBV10-1 and TRBJ2-1, with TRBD2 matching 8 bases. The CDR3 is made up of 15 amino acids. Looked up from germline, CDR1 is WNHNN and CDR2 is SYGVQD (reference sequence). The CDR3 spells CASSGGLDSSNEQFF. CDR3 bases: TGCGCCAGCAGTGGGGGACTAGACTCCTCCAATGAGCAGTTCTTC.

This clone came up a few times. The chain couples TRBV9 to TRBJ2-1; D may be TRBD2 (5 bases). V gave up 1 base and J gave up 0 bases, with 14 bases separating them. The CDR3 spans 17 residues. Germline loops: CDR1 SGDLS, CDR2 YYNGEE. This chain's CDR3 is CASSVRERGSSYNEQFF. The CDR3 DNA reads as TGTGCCAGCAGCGTAAGGGAGCGAGGAAGCTCCTACAATGAGCAGTTCTTC.

This clone was picked up a small number of times. This chain connects TRBV6-5 to TRBJ2-5; tentatively, D is TRBD2 (6 bases). V gave up 6 bases and J gave up 4 bases, with 18 bases separating them. The germline CDR1 and CDR2 sequences are MNHEY and SVGAGI. CDR3 length: 15 residues. The CDR3 bases are TGTGCCAGCAGCCGGCGGGGAGGTGTGGGAGAGACCCAGTACTTC. Translating gives CASSRRGGVGETQYF.

The chain has TRBV4-1 and TRBJ2-7, with TRBD1 matching over 9 bases. CDR3 size: 15 residues. CDR1 is MGHRA, CDR2 YSYEKL, per germline. J lost 3 bases, V lost 4 bases, and 7 bases had no gene match. The CDR3: CASSPGTGWSYEQYF. CDR3 in DNA: TGCGCCAGCAGCCCAGGGACAGGGTGGAGCTACGAGCAGTACTTC.

The rearrangement uses TRBV5-6 and TRBJ2-5; TRBD2 agrees at 9 bases. CDR1 and CDR2 from the germline V gene are SGHDT and YYEEEE. V was clipped by 0 bases and J by 2 bases; unmatched bases: 2. The CDR3 extends over 15 amino acids. The CDR3 spells CASSLGLAAQETQYF. The CDR3, as DNA: TGTGCCAGCAGCTTGGGACTAGCGGCACAAGAGACCCAGTACTTC.

This chain connects TRBV7-9 to TRBJ2-5; 8 nucleotides match TRBD2. This CDR3 comprises 15 residues. With V trimmed by 0 bases and J by 6 bases, 6 bases remained unmatched. From germline, CDR1 is SEHNR and CDR2 FQNEAQ (reference sequence). The CDR3 loop is CASSLAGREGKTQYF. The CDR3 DNA follows: TGTGCCAGCAGCTTAGCAGGCCGGGAGGGGAAGACCCAGTACTTC.

The chain recombines TRBV18 with TRBJ1-1, with no clear D. Germline CDR1 reads KGHSH; CDR2 reads LQKENI. V lost 1 base, J lost 3 bases, and 6 bases lay in between. The CDR3 extends over 13 amino acids. CDR3 DNA: TGTGCCAGCTCACCACTTGAGTACACTGAAGCTTTCTTT. This encodes CASSPLEYTEAFF.